One TCR beta chain is described in this entry. No antigen is known for it. The data derive from a study of CD8 T cells in Susac syndrome. Broader study findings: Clonal expansion was missing from Susac syndrome CD4+ T cell repertoires.

V was cut by 1 base and J by 4 bases, with 13 bases left in between. The CDR3 length is 16 residues. CDR1 is LGHDT and CDR2 is YNNKEL in the germline V gene (reference sequence). Blood CD8+ and CD4+ T cells underwent high-throughput TCR beta sequencing. TEMRA cells were FACS-enriched, and CD8+ and CD4+ T cells were isolated negatively. Random-hexamer reverse transcription was applied to about 0.45 to 1 ug RNA. immunoSEQ multiplex PCR amplified TCR beta CDR3 across 54 Vbeta, 13 Jbeta. TCRdb re-called the immunoSEQ multiplex PCR reads with MiXCR, one entry per CDR3 protein. In the table there are about 180,000 distinct CDR3 sequences, just under 95% of which are singletons.

The gene calls are TRBV3-1 and TRBJ2-2; a possible D gene is TRBD2 (6 bases). The sequenced material came from CD4+ T cells from PBMCs. The sequence came from a human donor with Susac syndrome. CDR3 coding DNA: TGTGCCAGCAGCCAAGTCCCCGGGGGAGTCACCGGGGAGCTGTTTTTT. As protein: CASSQVPGGVTGELFF.